A selection of T cell receptor beta chains follows, all from one sample in a study of T cell changes during pregnancy in multiple sclerosis. The repertoire was sequenced with immunoSEQ multiplex PCR; TCRdb's copy has only in-frame clones and lacks some. The table lists about 57,000 clones, 85% to 95% of them singletons, with 3.5% to 4.5% in the top ten. The material sequenced was peripheral blood, taken after pregnancy. These receptor sequences come from a female donor in good health, enrolled as a control in a pregnancy study. CDR3s include the opening cysteine and the closing phenylalanine or tryptophan. The D gene is left open where the match is weak. Clone size is not always given. Where it is, it says once, few, many or a class for expanded clones.

V: TRBV28
D: -
size: -
J: TRBJ2-1
DNA: TGTGCCAGCAGTTCGCCGGGCTCCTACAATGAGCAGTTCTTC
CDR3: CASSSPGSYNEQFF

V: TRBV18
D: -
size: -
J: TRBJ1-1
DNA: TGTGCCAGCTCATCCGACAGTGGGACTGAAGCTTTCTTT
CDR3: CASSSDSGTEAFF

V: TRBV9
D: TRBD1
size: -
J: TRBJ2-3
DNA: TGTGCCAGCAGCGTACAGGGGGCTGCCACAGATACGCAGTATTTT
CDR3: CASSVQGAATDTQYF

V: TRBV2
D: -
size: -
J: TRBJ1-1
DNA: TGTGCCACCAATCTCCTCCCAGGGAATACTGAAGCTTTCTTT
CDR3: CATNLLPGNTEAFF

V: TRBV14
D: TRBD1
size: -
J: TRBJ1-3
DNA: TGTGCCAGCAGCCTCGGACAGGGCAAAGGAAACACCATATATTTT
CDR3: CASSLGQGKGNTIYF

V: TRBV7-3
D: -
size: -
J: TRBJ1-1
DNA: TGTGCCAGCAGCATTGAGCAGGGCACTGAAGCTTTCTTT
CDR3: CASSIEQGTEAFF

V: TRBV4-3
D: -
size: -
J: TRBJ2-5
DNA: TGCGCCAGCAGCCAGGCGGGACAGTGGGAGACCCAGTACTTC
CDR3: CASSQAGQWETQYF

V: TRBV28
D: -
size: -
J: TRBJ2-1
DNA: TGTGCCAGCAGGCCGCGTAGCGTCGTCTCCTACAATGAGCAGTTCTTC
CDR3: CASRPRSVVSYNEQFF

V: TRBV10-2
D: -
size: once
J: TRBJ1-5
DNA: TGCGCCAGCATGCCAGGGTATAGCAATCAGCCCCAGCATTTT
CDR3: CASMPGYSNQPQHF

V: TRBV11-2
D: TRBD2
size: -
J: TRBJ2-7
DNA: TGTGCCAGCAGCACAGGACTAGCGGCCTACGAGCAGTACTTC
CDR3: CASSTGLAAYEQYF

V: TRBV5-1
D: TRBD1
size: -
J: TRBJ2-2
DNA: TGCGCCAGCAGCTTGGCTCCCGGGACAGCGAACACCGGGGAGCTGTTTTTT
CDR3: CASSLAPGTANTGELFF